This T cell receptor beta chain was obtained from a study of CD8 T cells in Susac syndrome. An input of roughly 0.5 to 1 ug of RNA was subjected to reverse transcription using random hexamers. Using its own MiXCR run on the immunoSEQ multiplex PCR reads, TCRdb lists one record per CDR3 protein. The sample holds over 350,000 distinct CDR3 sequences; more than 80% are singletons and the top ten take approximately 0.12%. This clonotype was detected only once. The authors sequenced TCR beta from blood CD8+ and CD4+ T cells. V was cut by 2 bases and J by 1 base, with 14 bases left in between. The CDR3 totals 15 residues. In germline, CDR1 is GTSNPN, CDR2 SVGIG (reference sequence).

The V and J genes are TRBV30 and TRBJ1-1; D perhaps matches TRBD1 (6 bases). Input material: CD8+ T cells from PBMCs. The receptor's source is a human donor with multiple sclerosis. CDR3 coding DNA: TGTGCCTGGAGTTTACAGGGAGGACAGAACACTGAAGCTTTCTTT. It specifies CAWSLQGGQNTEAFF.